The clone carrying this T cell receptor beta chain was observed many times. Its antigen is not known. These data originate in a study of T cells in Graves' hyperthyroidism and ophthalmopathy. Points from the study as a whole: Most thyroid clonotypes with frequency above 0.001 were detected in blood.

Germline CDR1 and CDR2: KGHSH and LQKENI. Between the trimmed V and J ends, which lost 4 bases and 4 bases, there was a span of 14 bases. The CDR3 contains 15 residues. Amplified regions were TCR beta CDR3 sequences from RNA transcripts. RT-PCR in the first round (using the HTBI primer set) targeted the TCR CDR3. One entry per CDR3 protein results from TCRdb running MiXCR on the multiplex PCR reads. The sample yields roughly 130,000 distinct CDR3 sequences, over 20% seen once. Lactation, pregnancy, other autoimmune disease or uncontrolled infection led to exclusion of patients. The sample of blood was obtained at first hyperthyroidism diagnosis (before any ophthalmopathy symptoms).

Sequencing was carried out using blood. The TCR was taken from a woman between 50 and 59 years old with Graves' hyperthyroidism that later progressed to Graves' ophthalmopathy. The chain has TRBV18 and TRBJ1-5; TRBD1 is a possible D gene (5 bases). CDR3: CASSRDGGPNQPQHF. CDR3 coding DNA: TGTGCCAGCTCACGGGACGGCGGCCCTAATCAGCCCCAGCATTTT.